This TCR beta chain stems from a study of T cell responses to AZD1222 COVID-19 vaccine. Whole-study results and caveats: Most donors were white British and more were female, and clonal diversity was possibly underestimated. Regions 160-218 and 743-854 held dominance among vaccine-associated CD4 TCRs, which spanned spike. Every sample of the repertoires postdated the peak T cell response. Two doses of AZD1222 preceded a rise in Spike-specific TCR breadth and depth.

With respect to this clone: Its antigen is not identified.

Here immunoSEQ multiplex PCR was the method, and the copy in TCRdb shows in-frame clones only, minus some. This sample has more than 70,000 clones; approximately 89% occur once, and the top ten carry roughly 16%. This TCR came from an adult in good health. The material sequenced was peripheral blood, taken on day 0 of AZD1222 vaccination.

The CDR3 bases are TGCGCCAGCAGCTTGTACAGGGCCAGCGACTATGGCTACACCTTC. This sequence encodes CASSLYRASDYGYTF. The chain uses TRBV5-1 and TRBJ1-2, with TRBD1 as a possible D gene (6 bases). The germline V and J ends were trimmed by 1 base and 3 bases, with 13 bases remaining between them. Germline values: CDR1 SGHRS, CDR2 YFSETQ. The CDR3 covers 15 residues.